This record looks at one T cell receptor (beta chain) sequence and its context. The data were taken from a study of blood T cell repertoires in COVID-19. Sequencing was performed with immunoSEQ multiplex PCR; in TCRdb, only in-frame clones are kept and a portion is missing. The sample carries a few hundred thousand clones, about nine tenths recorded once. The source material was peripheral blood. The receptor's source is a man between 18 and 35 years old with active or convalescent COVID-19.

The CDR3 is CATSRDNGEKLFF. In nucleotides, the CDR3 is TGTGCCACCAGCAGAGATAACGGGGAAAAACTGTTTTTT. The chain carries TRBV15 and TRBJ1-4, with unresolved D. The CDR3 covers 13 residues. Germline V gene sequence: CDR1 LNHNV, CDR2 YYDKDF (reference sequence). Trimming left V 0 bases short and J 8 bases short, with 7 bases between.